What follows are 2 T cell receptor beta chains derived from one specimen sequenced in a study of PD-1 blockade in classical Hodgkin lymphoma. Only in-frame clones appear in the TCRdb table, and some are missing; sequencing was by immunoSEQ multiplex PCR. Counted here are roughly 50,000 clones, less than 85% occurring once; the ten biggest clones make up around 22%. All patients relapsed after autologous stem cell transplantation, and brentuximab vedotin exposure varied. Material: peripheral blood mononuclear cells (PBMCs), obtained before the second cycle of nivolumab. Receptor source: a human donor with classical Hodgkin lymphoma.

J is TRBJ2-1 and V is TRBV7-9, with D tentatively TRBD2 (5 bases). V was pared by 1 base and J by 7 bases, with 20 bases between. Per germline, CDR1 SEHNR and CDR2 FQNEAQ (reference sequence). The CDR3 contains 17 residues. This CDR3 is CASSLGGWAGAENEQFF. CDR3 DNA sequence: TGTGCCAGCAGCTTAGGAGGTTGGGCAGGAGCGGAGAATGAGCAGTTCTTC.

This rearrangement joins TRBV5-6 to TRBJ1-5; D is possibly TRBD1 (5 bases). Trimming took off 0 bases at V and 4 bases at J, with 8 bases between the two ends. The CDR3 contains 14 residues. Germline V gives CDR1 SGHDT, CDR2 YYEEEE. CDR3 amino acids: CASSLAAGNQPQHF. In DNA form, the CDR3 reads TGTGCCAGCAGCTTGGCGGCAGGGAATCAGCCCCAGCATTTT.